Listed here are 14 T cell receptor beta chains from one sample, sequenced in a study of blood T cell repertoires in COVID-19. The assay was immunoSEQ multiplex PCR, and TCRdb's table has in-frame clones only and misses some. The sample carries about 120,000 clones, roughly 87% recorded once. Sequenced input: peripheral blood. These TCRs come from a human donor in a cohort sampled during active COVID-19.

The chain combines TRBV12-5 with TRBJ2-7; possibly TRBD1 for D (6 bases). The germline V gene has CDR1 LGHNT and CDR2 FRNRAP. With 0 bases removed from V and 6 bases from J, the gap between germline ends came to 15 bases. There are 15 residues in the CDR3. CDR3 coding DNA: TGTGCTAGTGGTTTGGTAAATAACAGGGTGGCCGAGCAGTACTTC. This codes for CASGLVNNRVAEQYF.

This rearrangement joins TRBV7-8 to TRBJ1-5; 10 bases are a match to TRBD1. Germline trimming cut 6 bases from V and 7 bases from J; bases unmatched to any gene: 6. This CDR3 is 14 amino acids long. In germline, CDR1 is SGHVS, CDR2 FQNEAQ. The CDR3 region has the DNA TGTGCCAGCAGTTGGACAGGGGGACGGCAGCCCCAGCATTTT. Protein: CASSWTGGRQPQHF. The full variable domain, with the rest looked up from reference TRBV7-8 and TRBJ1-5, is GAGVSQSPRYKVAKRGQDVALRCDPISGHVSLFWYQQALGQGPEFLTYFQNEAQLDKSGLPSDRFFAERPEGSVSTLKIQRTQQEDSAVYLCASSWTGGRQPQHFGDGTRLSIL.

The V gene is TRBV5-1, the J gene TRBJ2-5; 15 nucleotides line up with TRBD2. The trim removed 2 bases at V and 1 base at J, leaving 6 bases unmatched. The CDR3 runs 18 residues. The germline CDR1 and CDR2 sequences are SGHRS and YFSETQ. CDR3 amino acids: CASSFSPGLAGGQETQYF. The DNA for the CDR3 is TGCGCCAGCAGCTTCTCCCCGGGACTAGCGGGGGGCCAAGAGACCCAGTACTTC.

The chain employs TRBV6-5 and TRBJ1-5, with D maybe TRBD1 (6 bases). The CDR3 is 15 amino acids. V lost 5 bases and J lost 6, with 17 bases in between. Per germline, CDR1 MNHEY and CDR2 SVGAGI. The CDR3 nucleotides are TGTGCCAGCAGTAGTCTACAGGGTAACCTTCAGCCCCAGCATTTT. Translation gives CASSSLQGNLQPQHF.

The genes are TRBV21-1 and TRBJ2-2; the table's D call, TRBD2, was not checked against the DNA. TRBV21-1 is annotated as a pseudogene. The length of the CDR3 is 18 residues. The CDR3 DNA reads TGTGCCAGCAGCAAAATCTCGACTAGCGGGAATGACACCGGGGAGCTGTTTTTT. Translation gives CASSKISTSGNDTGELFF.

About this clone: The same CDR3 can be traced to other DNA sequences in this sample. The rearrangement links TRBV5-4 to TRBJ2-3, with 15 positions matching TRBD2. Germline assignment: CDR1 SGHNT and CDR2 YYREEE (reference sequence). The CDR3 loop spans 18 amino acids. The V gene end was trimmed by 4 bases and the J gene end by 0 bases; junction bases not matched to a gene: 6. CDR3 DNA sequence: TGTGCCAGCAGCCCGGGACTAGCGGGAGGCCCTAGCACAGATACGCAGTATTTT. This translates into CASSPGLAGGPSTDTQYF.

The chain links TRBV29-1 to TRBJ2-5; 7 bases match TRBD1. Unmatched junction bases numbered 16, after V lost 8 bases and J lost 4 bases. CDR3 length: 15 residues. The germline V gene encodes CDR1 SQVTM and CDR2 ANQGSEA. The CDR3 bases are TGCAGCCTACAAGCCGGGACAGTGAGGGGAGAGACCCAGTACTTC. This translates into CSLQAGTVRGETQYF.

The V and J genes are TRBV11-3 and TRBJ1-4; a possible D gene is TRBD1 (5 bases). Germline V gene sequence: CDR1 SGHNT, CDR2 YENEEA. V lost 5 bases and J lost 3, with 19 bases in between. This CDR3 is 17 amino acids long. CDR3 DNA sequence: TGTGCCAGCAGCGGACGATCTACAGGTTCGGCTAATGAAAAACTGTTTTTT. Protein sequence: CASSGRSTGSANEKLFF.

The CDR3 here is CASSQVNTGAGANVLTF. In nucleotides, the CDR3 is TGTGCCAGCAGCCAAGTGAACACAGGGGCCGGGGCCAACGTCCTGACTTTC. The chain links TRBV3-1 (or the pseudogene TRBV3-2) to TRBJ2-6; TRBD1 agrees at 7 bases. CDR3 length: 17 residues. Germline loops: CDR1 LGHDT, CDR2 YNNKEL (reference sequence). J lost 4 bases, V lost 1 base, and 7 bases had no gene match.

This chain connects TRBV20-1 to TRBJ1-6; 7 bases align to TRBD1. J was trimmed by 0 bases and V by 3 bases; bases with no gene match: 8. The germline V gene encodes CDR1 DFQATT and CDR2 SNEGSKA (reference sequence). The length of the CDR3 is 17 residues. The CDR3 sequence: CSASHPGGSSYNSPLHF. The CDR3 DNA is TGCAGTGCTAGTCACCCAGGGGGGAGCTCCTATAATTCACCCCTCCACTTT.

The chain recombines TRBV5-4 with TRBJ2-3; a possible D gene is TRBD2 (6 bases). Germline CDR1 and CDR2: SGHNT and YYREEE (reference sequence). V gave up 0 bases and J gave up 3 bases, with 20 bases separating them. The CDR3 extends over 18 amino acids. The CDR3 DNA reads as TGTGCCAGCAGCTTGGGGGGGGTCAGGGAAATTCGGACAGATACGCAGTATTTT. Translation: CASSLGGVREIRTDTQYF.

This chain connects TRBV14 to TRBJ2-7; the match to TRBD1 covers 8 bases. From germline, CDR1 is SGHDN and CDR2 FVKESK. This CDR3 spans 15 amino acids. V shed 4 bases, J shed 7 bases, and the junction held 12 bases outside the gene matches. The CDR3 bases are TGTGCCAGCAGCCTCATGGACAGGGTCTCTTTTGAGCAGTACTTC. This sequence encodes CASSLMDRVSFEQYF.

The chain links TRBV19 to TRBJ2-7; D perhaps matches TRBD1 (5 bases). V shed 8 bases and J shed 7 bases, with 24 bases lying between them. The CDR3 sequence is 15 residues long. Germline CDR1 and CDR2: LNHDA and SQIVND (reference sequence). The CDR3 DNA reads TGTGCCAGTTCTCTAATGGGGCGGACCCCAGGGGAGCAGTACTTC. It translates to CASSLMGRTPGEQYF. Using reference TRBV19 and TRBJ2-7 for the parts outside the CDR3, the full variable domain is DGGITQSPKYLFRKEGQNVTLSCEQNLNHDAMYWYRQDPGQGLRLIYYSQIVNDFQKGDIAEGYSVSREKKESFPLTVTSAQKNPTAFYLCASSLMGRTPGEQYFGPGTRLTVT.

The genes are TRBV5-1 and TRBJ1-4; 8 positions agree with TRBD1. Germline CDR1 SGHRS, CDR2 YFSETQ. Trimming at V came to 3 bases and at J to 1 base, leaving 2 bases not matched to a gene. CDR3 length equals 15 residues. CDR3 DNA: TGCGCCAGCAGCTACGGACAGGGAACTAATGAAAAACTGTTTTTT. It yields the protein CASSYGQGTNEKLFF.